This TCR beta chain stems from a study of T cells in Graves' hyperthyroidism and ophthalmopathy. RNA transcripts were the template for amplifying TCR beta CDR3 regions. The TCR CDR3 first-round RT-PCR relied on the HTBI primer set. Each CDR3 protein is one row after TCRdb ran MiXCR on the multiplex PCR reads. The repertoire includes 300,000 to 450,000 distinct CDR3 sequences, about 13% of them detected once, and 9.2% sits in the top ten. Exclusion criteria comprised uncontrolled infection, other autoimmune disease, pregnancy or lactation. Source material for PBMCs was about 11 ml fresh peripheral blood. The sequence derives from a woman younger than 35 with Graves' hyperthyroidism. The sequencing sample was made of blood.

CDR3 amino acids: CASSLGFSPDTQYF. CDR3 in DNA: TGCGCCAGCAGCCTTGGGTTCAGTCCAGATACGCAGTATTTT. The rearrangement links TRBV5-1 to TRBJ2-3; D is uncertain. Germline V CDR1 and CDR2: SGHRS, YFSETQ. V lost 4 bases to trimming and J lost 4 bases, with 13 bases between them. The length of the CDR3 is 14 residues.